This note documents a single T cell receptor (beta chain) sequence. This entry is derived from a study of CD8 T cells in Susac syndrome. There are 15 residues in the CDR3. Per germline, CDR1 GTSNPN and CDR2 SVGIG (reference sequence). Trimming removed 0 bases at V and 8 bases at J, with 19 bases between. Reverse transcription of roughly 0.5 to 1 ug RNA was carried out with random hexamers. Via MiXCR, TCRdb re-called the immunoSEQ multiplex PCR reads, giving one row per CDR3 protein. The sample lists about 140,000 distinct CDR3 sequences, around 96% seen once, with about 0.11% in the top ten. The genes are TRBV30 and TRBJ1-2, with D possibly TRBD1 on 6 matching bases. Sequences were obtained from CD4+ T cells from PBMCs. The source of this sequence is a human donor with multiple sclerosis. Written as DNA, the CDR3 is TGTGCCTGGAGTGTACGGGGTTCCAGGGGATCCGGCTACACCTTC. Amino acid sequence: CAWSVRGSRGSGYTF.